The rows below give T cell receptor beta chains drawn from one sample of a study of cytomegalovirus exposure and HLA in healthy donors. Here immunoSEQ multiplex PCR was the method, and the copy in TCRdb shows in-frame clones only, minus some. The table has about 80,000 clones, around 62% seen once. Material: PBMCs. Receptors originate from a male donor in good health and CMV-seropositive. Each CDR3 is given with its conserved first and last residue. Fields, in order: D gene, J gene, V gene, clone size, CDR3 protein, CDR3 DNA. The D gene is left open where the match is weak. The size field is filled for only some rows; it gives once, few, many or a size class.

D: TRBD1; J: TRBJ1-4; V: TRBV6-1; size: -; CDR3: CASSEAPQGAGATNEKLFF; DNA: TGTGCCAGCAGTGAAGCACCCCAGGGGGCGGGTGCAACTAATGAAAAACTGTTTTTT
D: TRBD2; J: TRBJ2-7; V: TRBV5-1; size: few; CDR3: CASSLAPSGGPHEQYF; DNA: TGCGCCAGCAGCTTGGCCCCTAGCGGGGGCCCCCACGAGCAGTACTTC
D: -; J: TRBJ1-2; V: TRBV28; size: once; CDR3: CASSLEHRGAEDGYTF; DNA: TGTGCCAGCAGTTTAGAGCACCGTGGGGCCGAAGATGGCTACACCTTC
D: TRBD2; J: TRBJ2-1; V: TRBV2; size: -; CDR3: CASLREGHEQFF; DNA: TGTGCCAGCCTAAGGGAGGGCCATGAGCAGTTCTTC
D: -; J: TRBJ1-5; V: TRBV6-1; size: few; CDR3: CASIEHRNQPQHF; DNA: TGTGCCAGCATCGAACACCGCAATCAGCCCCAGCATTTT
D: TRBD1; J: TRBJ1-6; V: TRBV9; size: few; CDR3: CASSVEDRGSSYNSPLHF; DNA: TGTGCCAGCAGCGTAGAGGACAGGGGAAGCTCCTATAATTCACCCCTCCACTTT
D: -; J: TRBJ1-1; V: TRBV7-4; size: -; CDR3: CASRPTQWVAFF; DNA: TGTGCCAGCAGACCCACACAGTGGGTAGCTTTCTTT
D: -; J: TRBJ2-5; V: TRBV4-1; size: -; CDR3: CASSQEWAQETQYF; DNA: TGCGCCAGCAGCCAAGAGTGGGCGCAAGAGACCCAGTACTTC
D: TRBD1; J: TRBJ2-5; V: TRBV5-6; size: -; CDR3: CASSVGQQETQYF; DNA: TGTGCCAGCAGCGTGGGACAGCAAGAGACCCAGTACTTC
D: TRBD1; J: TRBJ1-5; V: TRBV7-6; size: -; CDR3: CASSPGQGGNQPQHF; DNA: TGTGCCAGCAGCCCCGGACAGGGAGGGAATCAGCCCCAGCATTTT
D: TRBD1; J: TRBJ2-6; V: TRBV10-3; size: few; CDR3: CAISGDREAGANVLTF; DNA: TGTGCCATCAGTGGGGACAGGGAGGCTGGGGCCAACGTCCTGACTTTC
D: -; J: TRBJ1-2; V: TRBV12-5; size: -; CDR3: CASVPDSNYGYTF; DNA: TGTGCTAGTGTACCAGACAGTAACTATGGCTACACCTTC
D: -; J: TRBJ2-3; V: TRBV6-1; size: -; CDR3: CASTTGGGTDTQYF; DNA: TGTGCCAGCACCACAGGGGGGGGCACAGATACGCAGTATTTT
D: -; J: TRBJ2-7; V: TRBV5-5; size: -; CDR3: CASMERVGDEQYF; DNA: TGTGCCAGCATGGAGCGCGTAGGGGACGAGCAGTACTTC
D: -; J: TRBJ1-1; V: TRBV30; size: -; CDR3: CAWIWGPTEAFF; DNA: TGTGCCTGGATTTGGGGGCCCACTGAAGCTTTCTTT
D: -; J: TRBJ1-3; V: TRBV7-6; size: few; CDR3: CASSLGWRGSSGNTIYF; DNA: TGTGCCAGCAGCTTAGGTTGGCGGGGGAGCTCTGGAAACACCATATATTTT